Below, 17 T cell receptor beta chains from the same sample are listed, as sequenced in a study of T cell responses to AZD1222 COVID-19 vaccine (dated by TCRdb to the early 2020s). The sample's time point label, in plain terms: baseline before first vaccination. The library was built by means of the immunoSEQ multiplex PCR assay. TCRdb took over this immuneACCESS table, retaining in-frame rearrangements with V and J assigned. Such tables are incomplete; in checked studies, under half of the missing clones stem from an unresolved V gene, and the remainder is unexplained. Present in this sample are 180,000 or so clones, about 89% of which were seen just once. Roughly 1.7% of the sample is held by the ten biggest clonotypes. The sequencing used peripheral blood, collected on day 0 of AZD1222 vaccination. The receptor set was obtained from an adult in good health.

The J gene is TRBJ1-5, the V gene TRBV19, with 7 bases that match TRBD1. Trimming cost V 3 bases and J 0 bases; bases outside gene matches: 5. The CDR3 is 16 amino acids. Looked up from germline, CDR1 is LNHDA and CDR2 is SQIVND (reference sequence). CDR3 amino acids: CASSILTGASNQPQHF. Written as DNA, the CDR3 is TGTGCCAGTAGTATTCTCACAGGGGCTAGCAATCAGCCCCAGCATTTT.

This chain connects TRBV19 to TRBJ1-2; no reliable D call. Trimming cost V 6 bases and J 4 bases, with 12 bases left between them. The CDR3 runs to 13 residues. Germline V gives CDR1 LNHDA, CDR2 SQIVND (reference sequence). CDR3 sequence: CASSGWGGYGYTF. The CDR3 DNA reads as TGTGCCAGTAGCGGTTGGGGTGGCTATGGCTACACCTTC.

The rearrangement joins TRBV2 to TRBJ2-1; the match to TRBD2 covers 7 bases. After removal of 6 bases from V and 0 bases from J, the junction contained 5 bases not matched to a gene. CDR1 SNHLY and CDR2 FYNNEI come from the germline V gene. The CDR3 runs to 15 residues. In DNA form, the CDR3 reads TGTGCCAGCAGGCCCGGGGGGAGCTCCTACAATGAGCAGTTCTTC. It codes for CASRPGGSSYNEQFF.

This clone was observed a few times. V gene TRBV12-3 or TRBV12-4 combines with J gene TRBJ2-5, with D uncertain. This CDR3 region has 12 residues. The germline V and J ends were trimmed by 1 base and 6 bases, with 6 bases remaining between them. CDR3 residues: CASSLGSKTQYF. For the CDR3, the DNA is TGTGCCAGCAGTTTAGGGTCGAAGACCCAGTACTTC.

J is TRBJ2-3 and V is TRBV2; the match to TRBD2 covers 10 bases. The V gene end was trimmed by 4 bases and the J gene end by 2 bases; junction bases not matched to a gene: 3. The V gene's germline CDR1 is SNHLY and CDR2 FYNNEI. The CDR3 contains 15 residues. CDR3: CASSGTSGYTDTQYF. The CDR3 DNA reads TGTGCCAGCAGTGGGACTAGCGGATACACAGATACGCAGTATTTT.

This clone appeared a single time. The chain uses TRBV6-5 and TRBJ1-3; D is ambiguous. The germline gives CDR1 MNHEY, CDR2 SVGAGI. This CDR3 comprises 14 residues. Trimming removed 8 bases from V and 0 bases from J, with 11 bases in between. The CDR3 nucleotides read TGTGCCAGCTACGGGAGCCTCTCTGGAAACACCATATATTTT. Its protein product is CASYGSLSGNTIYF.

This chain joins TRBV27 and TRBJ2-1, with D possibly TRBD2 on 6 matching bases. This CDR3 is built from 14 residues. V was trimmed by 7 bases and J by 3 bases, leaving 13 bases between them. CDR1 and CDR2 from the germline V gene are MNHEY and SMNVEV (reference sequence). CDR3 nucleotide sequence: TGTGCCAGCACCCCGGGACTCCTCTACAATGAGCAGTTCTTC. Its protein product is CASTPGLLYNEQFF.

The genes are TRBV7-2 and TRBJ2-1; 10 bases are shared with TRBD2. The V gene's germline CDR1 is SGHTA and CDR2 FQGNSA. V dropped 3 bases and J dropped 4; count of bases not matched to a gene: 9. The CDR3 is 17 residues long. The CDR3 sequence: CASSLGLAPRGYNEQFF. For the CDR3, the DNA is TGTGCCAGCAGCTTGGGACTAGCGCCTCGGGGATACAATGAGCAGTTCTTC.

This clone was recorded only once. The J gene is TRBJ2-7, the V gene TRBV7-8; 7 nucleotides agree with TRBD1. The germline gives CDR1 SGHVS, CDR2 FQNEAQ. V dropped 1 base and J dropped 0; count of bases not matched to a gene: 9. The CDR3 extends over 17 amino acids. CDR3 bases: TGTGCCAGCAGCTTAGACCGGACAGGCCGGAGCTCCTACGAGCAGTACTTC. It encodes CASSLDRTGRSSYEQYF.

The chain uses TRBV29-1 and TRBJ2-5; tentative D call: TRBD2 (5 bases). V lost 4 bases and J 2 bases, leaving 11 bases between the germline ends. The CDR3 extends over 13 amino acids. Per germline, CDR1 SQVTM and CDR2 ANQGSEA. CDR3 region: CSVVIAIQETQYF. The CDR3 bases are TGCAGCGTTGTAATAGCGATACAAGAGACCCAGTACTTC.

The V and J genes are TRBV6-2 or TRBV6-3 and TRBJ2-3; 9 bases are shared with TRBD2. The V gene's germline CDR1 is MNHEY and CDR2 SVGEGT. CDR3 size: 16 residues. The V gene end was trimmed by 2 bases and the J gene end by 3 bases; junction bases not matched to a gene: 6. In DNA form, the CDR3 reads TGTGCCAGCAGTTACGAAGCGGGAGGAATAACAGATACGCAGTATTTT. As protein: CASSYEAGGITDTQYF.

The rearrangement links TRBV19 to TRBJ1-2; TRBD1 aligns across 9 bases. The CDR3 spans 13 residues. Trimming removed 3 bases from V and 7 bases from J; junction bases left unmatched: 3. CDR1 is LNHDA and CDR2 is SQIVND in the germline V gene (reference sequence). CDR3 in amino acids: CASSIGTGSGYTF. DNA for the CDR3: TGTGCCAGTAGTATTGGGACAGGGTCTGGCTACACCTTC. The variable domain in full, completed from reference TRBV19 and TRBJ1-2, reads DGGITQSPKYLFRKEGQNVTLSCEQNLNHDAMYWYRQDPGQGLRLIYYSQIVNDFQKGDIAEGYSVSREKKESFPLTVTSAQKNPTAFYLCASSIGTGSGYTFGSGTRLTVV.

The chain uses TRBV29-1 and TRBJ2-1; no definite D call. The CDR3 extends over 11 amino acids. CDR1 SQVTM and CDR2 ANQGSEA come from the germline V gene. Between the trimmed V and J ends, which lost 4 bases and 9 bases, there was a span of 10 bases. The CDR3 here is CSVGAGFEQFF. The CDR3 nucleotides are TGCAGCGTTGGAGCTGGATTTGAGCAGTTCTTC.

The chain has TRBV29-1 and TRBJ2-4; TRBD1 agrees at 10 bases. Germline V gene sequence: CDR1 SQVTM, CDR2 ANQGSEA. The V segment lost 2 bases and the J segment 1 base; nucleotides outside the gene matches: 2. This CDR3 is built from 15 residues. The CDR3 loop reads CSVELGQGAKNIQYF. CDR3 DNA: TGCAGCGTTGAATTGGGACAGGGGGCCAAAAACATTCAGTACTTC.

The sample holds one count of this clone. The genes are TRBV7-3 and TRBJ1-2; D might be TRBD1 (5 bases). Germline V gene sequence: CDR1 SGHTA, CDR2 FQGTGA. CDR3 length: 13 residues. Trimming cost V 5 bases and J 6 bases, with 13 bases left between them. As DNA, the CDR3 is TGTGCCAGCAGCCCCGACAGAGGCGATGGCTACACCTTC. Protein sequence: CASSPDRGDGYTF.

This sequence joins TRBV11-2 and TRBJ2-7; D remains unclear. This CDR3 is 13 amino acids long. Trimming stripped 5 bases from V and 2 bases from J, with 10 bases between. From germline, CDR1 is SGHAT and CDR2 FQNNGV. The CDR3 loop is CASSPGSAYEQYV. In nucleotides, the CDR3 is TGTGCCAGCAGCCCAGGCAGTGCCTACGAGCAGTACGTC.

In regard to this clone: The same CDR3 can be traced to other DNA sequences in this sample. The CDR3 DNA sequence: TGTGCCAGCAGCGTAGGCGGGAGCAATCAGCCCCAGCATTTT. Encoded protein: CASSVGGSNQPQHF. This sequence joins TRBV9 and TRBJ1-5; D call uncertain. There are 14 residues in the CDR3. The V end was cut by 0 bases, the J end by 1 base, with 5 bases between. From germline, CDR1 is SGDLS and CDR2 YYNGEE. Full variable domain (missing parts from reference TRBV9 and TRBJ1-5): DSGVTQTPKHLITATGQRVTLRCSPRSGDLSVYWYQQSLDQGLQFLIQYYNGEERAKGNILERFSAQQFPDLHSELNLSSLELGDSALYFCASSVGGSNQPQHFGDGTRLSIL.